This TCR beta chain originates from a study of beta chain features in type 1 diabetes. Broader study findings: People with Type 1 diabetes carried modestly yet significantly shorter TCRB CDR3s in all four CD4+ subsets.

CD4+ naive, central memory, regulatory and stem cell-like memory subsets were isolated by sorting on CD45RO/CCR7/CD25/CD127/CD95/CD27. This clone was detected many times. Its cognate antigen is unknown. All of the isolated RNA was reverse transcribed, so expressed TCRB transcripts were sequenced. The protocol was immunoSEQ multiplex PCR, while the TCRdb copy is restricted to in-frame clones and leaves out a portion. The sample has over 300,000 clones, 7% to 9% seen once. The V segment lost 5 bases and the J segment 7 bases; nucleotides outside the gene matches: 8. CDR1 is KGHSH and CDR2 is LQKENI in the germline V gene. This CDR3 has 16 residues.

Sequenced sample: central memory CD4+ T cells from blood. The clonotype originates from a woman between 18 and 30 years old in good health. The chain employs TRBV18 and TRBJ2-1, with TRBD2 identical over 13 bases. The CDR3 protein is CASSAGLAGTGNEQFF. CDR3 nucleotide sequence: TGTGCCAGCTCAGCGGGACTAGCGGGAACTGGAAATGAGCAGTTCTTC.